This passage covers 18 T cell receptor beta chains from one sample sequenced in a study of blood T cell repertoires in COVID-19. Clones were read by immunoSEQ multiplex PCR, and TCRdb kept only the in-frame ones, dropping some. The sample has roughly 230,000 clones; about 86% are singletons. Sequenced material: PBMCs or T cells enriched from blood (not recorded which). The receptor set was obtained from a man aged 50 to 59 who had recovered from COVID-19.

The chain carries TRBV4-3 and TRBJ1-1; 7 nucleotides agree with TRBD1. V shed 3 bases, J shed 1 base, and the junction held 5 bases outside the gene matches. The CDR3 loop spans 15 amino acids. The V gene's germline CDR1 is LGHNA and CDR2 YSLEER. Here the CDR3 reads CASSQWTGRNTEAFF. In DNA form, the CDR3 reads TGCGCCAGCAGCCAGTGGACAGGCAGGAACACTGAAGCTTTCTTT.

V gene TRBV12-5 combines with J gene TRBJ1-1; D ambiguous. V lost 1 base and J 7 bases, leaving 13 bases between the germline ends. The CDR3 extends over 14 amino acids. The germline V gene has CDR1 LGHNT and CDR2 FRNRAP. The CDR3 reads CASGLAATLGEAFF. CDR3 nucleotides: TGTGCTAGTGGTTTGGCCGCTACACTAGGTGAAGCTTTCTTT.

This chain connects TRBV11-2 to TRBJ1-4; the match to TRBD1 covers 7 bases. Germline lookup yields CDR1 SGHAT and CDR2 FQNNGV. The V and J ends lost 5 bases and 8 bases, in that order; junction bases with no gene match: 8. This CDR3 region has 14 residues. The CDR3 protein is CASSRQGLGEKLFF. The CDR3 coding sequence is TGTGCCAGCAGCCGACAGGGTTTAGGAGAAAAACTGTTTTTT.

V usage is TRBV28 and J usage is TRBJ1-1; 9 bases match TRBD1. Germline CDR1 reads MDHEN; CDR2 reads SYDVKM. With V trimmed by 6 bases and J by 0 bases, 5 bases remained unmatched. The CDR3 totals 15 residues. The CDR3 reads CASRGTGWVNTEAFF. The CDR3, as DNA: TGTGCCAGCAGGGGGACAGGGTGGGTGAACACTGAAGCTTTCTTT.

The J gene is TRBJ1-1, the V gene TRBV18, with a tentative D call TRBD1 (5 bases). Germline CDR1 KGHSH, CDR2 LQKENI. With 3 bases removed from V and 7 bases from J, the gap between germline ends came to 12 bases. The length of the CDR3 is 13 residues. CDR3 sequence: CASSPQGWIEAFF. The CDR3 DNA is TGTGCCAGCTCACCCCAGGGCTGGATTGAAGCTTTCTTT.

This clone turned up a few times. CDR3 coding DNA: TGTGCCAGCAGCCCCCGATTGCCGGGTCTATTCGGGGGAGGCTACACCTTC. Translation: CASSPRLPGLFGGGYTF. The chain combines TRBV3-1 (or the pseudogene TRBV3-2) with TRBJ1-2; D is perhaps TRBD1 (5 bases). V dropped 4 bases and J dropped 8 bases, with 26 bases sitting between them. The CDR3 consists of 17 residues. Germline V gene sequence: CDR1 LGHDT, CDR2 YNNKEL (reference sequence).

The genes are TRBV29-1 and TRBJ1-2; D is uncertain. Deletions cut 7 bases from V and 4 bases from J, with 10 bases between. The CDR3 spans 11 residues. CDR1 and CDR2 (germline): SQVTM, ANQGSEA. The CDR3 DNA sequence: TGCAGCGCTCAGGCGTTCTATGGCTACACCTTC. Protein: CSAQAFYGYTF.

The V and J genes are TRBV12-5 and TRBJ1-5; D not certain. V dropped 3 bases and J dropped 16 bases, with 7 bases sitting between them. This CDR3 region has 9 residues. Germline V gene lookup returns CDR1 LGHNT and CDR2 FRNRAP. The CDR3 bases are TGTGCTAGTGGTTTCCCCCTCCATTTT. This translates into CASGFPLHF.

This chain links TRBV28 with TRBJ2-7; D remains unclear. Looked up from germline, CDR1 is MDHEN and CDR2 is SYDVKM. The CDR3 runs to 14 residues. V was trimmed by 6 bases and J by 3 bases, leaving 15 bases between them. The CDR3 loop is CASRPLLLGYEQYF. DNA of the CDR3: TGTGCCAGCAGGCCGCTCCTCCTAGGCTACGAGCAGTACTTC. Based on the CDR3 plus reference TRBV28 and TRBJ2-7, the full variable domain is DVKVTQSSRYLVKRTGEKVFLECVQDMDHENMFWYRQDPGLGLRLIYFSYDVKMKEKGDIPEGYSVSREKKERFSLILESASTNQTSMYLCASRPLLLGYEQYFGPGTRLTVT.

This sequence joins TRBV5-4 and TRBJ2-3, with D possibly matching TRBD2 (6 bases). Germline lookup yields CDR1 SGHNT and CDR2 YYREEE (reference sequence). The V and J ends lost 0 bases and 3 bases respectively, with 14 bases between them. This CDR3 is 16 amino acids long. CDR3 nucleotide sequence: TGTGCCAGCAGCTTGGCCCTAGCTGGAGGGACAGATACGCAGTATTTT. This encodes CASSLALAGGTDTQYF.

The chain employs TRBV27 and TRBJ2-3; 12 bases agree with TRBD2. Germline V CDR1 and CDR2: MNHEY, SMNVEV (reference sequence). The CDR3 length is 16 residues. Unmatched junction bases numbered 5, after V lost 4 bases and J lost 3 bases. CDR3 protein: CASSYLAGGPTDTQYF. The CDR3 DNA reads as TGTGCCAGCAGTTACCTAGCGGGGGGGCCAACAGATACGCAGTATTTT.

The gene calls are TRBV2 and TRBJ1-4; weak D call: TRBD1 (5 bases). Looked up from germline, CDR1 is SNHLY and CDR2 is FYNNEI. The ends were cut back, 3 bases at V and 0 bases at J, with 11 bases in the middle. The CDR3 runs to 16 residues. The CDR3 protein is CASSERGGATNEKLFF. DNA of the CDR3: TGTGCCAGCAGTGAGAGAGGAGGGGCAACTAATGAAAAACTGTTTTTT.

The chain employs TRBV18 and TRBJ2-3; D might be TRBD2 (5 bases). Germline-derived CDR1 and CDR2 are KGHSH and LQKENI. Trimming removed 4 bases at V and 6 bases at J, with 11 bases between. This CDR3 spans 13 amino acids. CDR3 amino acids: CASSLGTGDTQYF. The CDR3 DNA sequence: TGTGCCAGCTCACTGGGCACGGGGGATACGCAGTATTTT. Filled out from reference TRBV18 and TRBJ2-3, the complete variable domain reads NAGVMQNPRHLVRRRGQEARLRCSPMKGHSHVYWYRQLPEEGLKFMVYLQKENIIDESGMPKERFSAEFPKEGPSILRIQQVVRGDSAAYFCASSLGTGDTQYFGPGTRLTVL.

CDR3 protein: CASSRGPSWGEQYF. CDR3 nucleotide sequence: TGTGCCAGCAGCCGAGGGCCTAGCTGGGGCGAGCAGTACTTC. The gene calls are TRBV7-8 and TRBJ2-7; the D gene is possibly TRBD2 (5 bases). The CDR3 is made up of 14 amino acids. CDR1 and CDR2 from the germline V gene are SGHVS and FQNEAQ. Trimming took off 5 bases at V and 6 bases at J, with 17 bases between the two ends. Looking up the rest from reference TRBV7-8 and TRBJ2-7 gives the full variable domain: GAGVSQSPRYKVAKRGQDVALRCDPISGHVSLFWYQQALGQGPEFLTYFQNEAQLDKSGLPSDRFFAERPEGSVSTLKIQRTQQEDSAVYLCASSRGPSWGEQYFGPGTRLTVT.

As DNA, the CDR3 is TGTGCCAGTAGTGTCGGGGGGGGCTCCTACGAGCAGTACTTC. Residues: CASSVGGGSYEQYF. The chain employs TRBV19 and TRBJ2-7; TRBD2 matches 8 bases. With 5 bases clipped from V and 0 bases from J, the junction kept 3 bases outside the gene matches. This CDR3 has 14 residues. Germline V gene lookup returns CDR1 LNHDA and CDR2 SQIVND (reference sequence).

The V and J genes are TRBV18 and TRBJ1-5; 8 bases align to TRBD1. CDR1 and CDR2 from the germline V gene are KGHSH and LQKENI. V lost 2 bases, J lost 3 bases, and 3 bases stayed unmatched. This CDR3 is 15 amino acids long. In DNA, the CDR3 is TGTGCCAGCTCACCAGGGACAGGTTCCAATCAGCCCCAGCATTTT. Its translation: CASSPGTGSNQPQHF.

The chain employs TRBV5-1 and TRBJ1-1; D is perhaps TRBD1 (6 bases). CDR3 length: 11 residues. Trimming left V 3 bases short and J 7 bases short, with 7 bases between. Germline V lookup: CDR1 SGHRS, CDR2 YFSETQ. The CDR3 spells CASSSDSEAFF. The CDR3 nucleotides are TGCGCCAGCAGCTCGGACAGTGAAGCTTTCTTT.

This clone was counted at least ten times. CDR3 protein: CAISESQGYNYGYTF. The CDR3 DNA is TGTGCCATCAGTGAGTCGCAGGGCTACAACTATGGCTACACCTTC. J is TRBJ1-2 and V is TRBV10-3, with D possibly TRBD1 on 5 matching bases. Germline CDR1 ENHRY, CDR2 SYGVKD. The CDR3 spans 15 residues. The V end was cut by 0 bases, the J end by 2 bases, with 10 bases between.